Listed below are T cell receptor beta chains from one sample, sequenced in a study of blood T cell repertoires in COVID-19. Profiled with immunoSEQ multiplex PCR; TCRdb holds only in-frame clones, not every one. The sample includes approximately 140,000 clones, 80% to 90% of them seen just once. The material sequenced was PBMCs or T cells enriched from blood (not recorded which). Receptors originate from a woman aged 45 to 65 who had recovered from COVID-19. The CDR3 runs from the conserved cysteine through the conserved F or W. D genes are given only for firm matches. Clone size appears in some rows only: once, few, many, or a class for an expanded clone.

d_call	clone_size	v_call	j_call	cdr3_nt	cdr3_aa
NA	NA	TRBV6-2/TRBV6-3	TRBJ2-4	TGTGCCAGCAGTGAGTACAGGATGTTAGCCAAAAACATTCAGTACTTC	CASSEYRMLAKNIQYF
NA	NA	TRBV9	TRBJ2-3	TGTGCCAGCAGCGTAGCTGAGAGGGACACAGATACGCAGTATTTT	CASSVAERDTDTQYF
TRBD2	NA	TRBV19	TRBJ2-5	TGTGCCAGTAGTATAGTCTCCGGGACTAGCGGGAGAGAGACCCAGTACTTC	CASSIVSGTSGRETQYF
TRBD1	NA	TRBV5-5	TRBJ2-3	TGTGCCAGCAGCTTTGGACAGGGGGCTGGAGATACGCAGTATTTT	CASSFGQGAGDTQYF
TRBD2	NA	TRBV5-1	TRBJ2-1	TGCGCCAGCAGCTTGCTAGCGGGGTCCTACAATGAGCAGTTCTTC	CASSLLAGSYNEQFF
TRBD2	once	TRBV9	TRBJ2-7	TGTGCCAGCAGCGTAGCGGGGGAGGGGGAGCAGTACTTC	CASSVAGEGEQYF
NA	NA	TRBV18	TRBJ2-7	TGTGCCAGCTCACCACTGGGTATCGGGGGAACCTACGAGCAGTACTTC	CASSPLGIGGTYEQYF
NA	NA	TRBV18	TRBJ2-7	TGTGCCAGCTCACCACCGATCACATACGAGCAGTACTTC	CASSPPITYEQYF
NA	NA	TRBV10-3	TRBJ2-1	TGTGCCATCAGTGAGCCGGCGGGGCGGGTGGCCAACAATGAGCAGTTCTTC	CAISEPAGRVANNEQFF
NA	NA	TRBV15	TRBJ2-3	TGTGCCACCAGCAGAGAACTAGAAGACACAGATACGCAGTATTTT	CATSRELEDTDTQYF
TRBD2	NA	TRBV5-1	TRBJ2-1	TGCGCCAGCAGCTTGTTAGAGCGGGGGGGCCTTAATGAGCAGTTCTTC	CASSLLERGGLNEQFF
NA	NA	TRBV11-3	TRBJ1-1	TGTGCCAGCAGCTTCCCACCGAGGGCTGAAGCTTTCTTT	CASSFPPRAEAFF